One sample yielded the 14 T cell receptor beta chains listed below, sequenced in a study of shared clonotypes between healthy human individuals. Method: immunoSEQ multiplex PCR; TCRdb's copy keeps in-frame clones and lacks some. Here the sample spans about 690,000 clones, 80% to 95% being singletons. Sequencing was done on a sample of memory CD8+ T cells from PBMCs. Sample subset: CD45RO+ cells pooled with CCR7-negative TemRA cells. The receptor set was obtained from a man aged 18 to 35 in good health. Some clones in this sample may be carry-over from other donors' samples.

The CDR3 bases are TGTGCCAGCAGCGAACCGGGACAGGGACTCTATGGCTACACCTTC. It yields the protein CASSEPGQGLYGYTF. The chain links TRBV7-8 to TRBJ1-2; 9 bases agree with TRBD1. After removal of 5 bases from V and 4 bases from J, the junction contained 8 bases not matched to a gene. Per the germline V gene, CDR1 is SGHVS and CDR2 is FQNEAQ. This CDR3 spans 15 amino acids.

The chain uses TRBV14 and TRBJ1-1, with D possibly TRBD1 on 6 matching bases. The V end was cut by 1 base, the J end by 2 bases, with 11 bases between. The CDR3 length is 15 residues. Looked up from germline, CDR1 is SGHDN and CDR2 is FVKESK. The DNA of the CDR3 is TGTGCCAGCAGCCAAGGGTGGGGGGCAAACACTGAAGCTTTCTTT. This codes for CASSQGWGANTEAFF.

In the case of this clone: Other DNA sequences in the same sample also yield this CDR3. The chain is built from TRBV15 and TRBJ1-1, with unresolved D. Germline V gene data show CDR1 as LNHNV and CDR2 as YYDKDF (reference sequence). The CDR3 runs 15 residues. Trimming took off 0 bases at V and 1 base at J, with 9 bases between the two ends. The CDR3 DNA sequence: TGTGCCACCAGCAGAGATAGAGGACGGAACACTGAAGCTTTCTTT. This sequence encodes CATSRDRGRNTEAFF. Looking up the rest from reference TRBV15 and TRBJ1-1 gives the full variable domain: DAMVIQNPRYQVTQFGKPVTLSCSQTLNHNVMYWYQQKSSQAPKLLFHYYDKDFNNEADTPDNFQSRRPNTSFCFLDIRSPGLGDTAMYLCATSRDRGRNTEAFFGQGTRLTVV.

This chain connects TRBV11-2 to TRBJ1-1; 8 bases line up with TRBD1. Germline lookup yields CDR1 SGHAT and CDR2 FQNNGV. Trimming took 3 bases from V and 10 from J; bases not matched to a gene: 10. The CDR3 is made up of 14 amino acids. CDR3 loop: CASSLERTGYGAFF. CDR3 in DNA: TGTGCCAGCAGCTTGGAAAGGACAGGGTACGGAGCTTTCTTT.

This clone was picked up many times. The rearrangement joins TRBV7-6 to TRBJ2-5; D call uncertain. The germline CDR1 and CDR2 sequences are SGHVS and FNYEAQ. The CDR3 consists of 13 residues. V lost 1 base and J 4 bases, leaving 7 bases between the germline ends. CDR3 in amino acids: CASSLGVRETQYF. CDR3 DNA: TGTGCCAGCAGCTTAGGGGTGAGAGAGACCCAGTACTTC.

This clone has only one observation. The V call is TRBV19, the J call TRBJ1-2; D remains unclear. Trimming cost V 4 bases and J 8 bases, with 20 bases left between them. The germline gives CDR1 LNHDA, CDR2 SQIVND (reference sequence). CDR3 length equals 15 residues. This chain's CDR3 is CASSSPLEGSIGYTF. DNA of the CDR3: TGTGCCAGTAGTAGCCCCCTGGAGGGTTCGATCGGCTACACCTTC.

The V and J genes are TRBV7-9 and TRBJ2-7; 9 bases fit TRBD1. CDR3 size: 18 residues. V gave up 5 bases and J gave up 3 bases; unmatched junction bases: 17. The germline V gene encodes CDR1 SEHNR and CDR2 FQNEAQ (reference sequence). The CDR3 loop reads CASSDEFSRDRASYEQYF. The CDR3 coding sequence is TGTGCCAGCAGCGACGAGTTTTCCCGGGACAGGGCAAGCTACGAGCAGTACTTC.

The CDR3 DNA is TGTGCCAGCAGCTTCGAGGGGCTTGGAAACACCATATATTTT. Amino acids: CASSFEGLGNTIYF. V usage is TRBV11-2 and J usage is TRBJ1-3; D perhaps matches TRBD1 (5 bases). This CDR3 has 14 residues. Germline lookup yields CDR1 SGHAT and CDR2 FQNNGV. V lost 3 bases, J lost 3 bases, and 9 bases lay in between.

Here the CDR3 reads CASSRPFIERYSPLHF. CDR3 bases: TGTGCCAGCAGCCGCCCCTTCATCGAACGCTATTCACCCCTCCACTTT. The gene calls are TRBV7-9 and TRBJ1-6, with unresolved D. The CDR3 has 16 amino acids. V was clipped by 5 bases and J by 8 bases, with 19 bases between them. The V gene's germline CDR1 is SEHNR and CDR2 FQNEAQ (reference sequence).

DNA of the CDR3: TGTGCCACCAGCAGCAGGTACACAAATATTAAGTGGATAATGAGCAGTCGCTTTTTGGATGAGCAGTTCTTC. Its protein product is CATSSRYTNIKWIMSSRFLDEQFF. This sequence joins TRBV15 and TRBJ2-1; no clear D gene. Germline V gives CDR1 LNHNV, CDR2 YYDKDF (reference sequence). The CDR3 consists of 24 residues. V lost 3 bases, J lost 8 bases, and 44 bases lay in between. The whole variable domain, remainder taken from reference TRBV15 and TRBJ2-1, is DAMVIQNPRYQVTQFGKPVTLSCSQTLNHNVMYWYQQKSSQAPKLLFHYYDKDFNNEADTPDNFQSRRPNTSFCFLDIRSPGLGDTAMYLCATSSRYTNIKWIMSSRFLDEQFFGPGTRLTVL.

This clone appeared a single time. This chain links TRBV6-6 with TRBJ1-2, with 9 bases lining up with TRBD1. Germline lookup yields CDR1 MNHNY and CDR2 SVGAGI (reference sequence). The CDR3 is made up of 13 amino acids. The V segment lost 6 bases and the J segment 8 bases; nucleotides outside the gene matches: 7. CDR3 sequence reads: CASSRDRASGYTF. In nucleotides, the CDR3 is TGTGCCAGCAGCCGGGACAGGGCGAGCGGCTACACCTTC.

The chain is built from TRBV9 and TRBJ2-6; D may be TRBD2 (5 bases). The CDR3 has 19 amino acids. CDR1 and CDR2 from the germline V gene are SGDLS and YYNGEE. With 4 bases removed from V and 0 bases from J, the gap between germline ends came to 20 bases. The CDR3 here is CASSLNPRTVVSGANVLTF. DNA of the CDR3: TGTGCCAGCAGCCTCAACCCAAGGACTGTCGTCTCTGGGGCCAACGTCCTGACTTTC.

The chain couples TRBV9 to TRBJ2-5, with D uncertain. There are 16 residues in the CDR3. The ends were cut back, 2 bases at V and 0 bases at J, with 14 bases in the middle. From germline, CDR1 is SGDLS and CDR2 YYNGEE. The CDR3 here is CASSVSGPTYQETQYF. CDR3 nucleotides: TGTGCCAGCAGCGTCTCGGGCCCGACGTACCAAGAGACCCAGTACTTC.

This chain connects TRBV9 to TRBJ2-1; weak D call: TRBD2 (5 bases). Germline V gives CDR1 SGDLS, CDR2 YYNGEE. The ends were cut back, 4 bases at V and 10 bases at J, with 12 bases in the middle. The CDR3 loop spans 12 amino acids. The DNA of the CDR3 is TGTGCCAGCAGCCCACGAAGCGGCGAGCAGTTCTTC. The encoded protein is CASSPRSGEQFF. Filled out from reference TRBV9 and TRBJ2-1, the complete variable domain reads DSGVTQTPKHLITATGQRVTLRCSPRSGDLSVYWYQQSLDQGLQFLIQYYNGEERAKGNILERFSAQQFPDLHSELNLSSLELGDSALYFCASSPRSGEQFFGPGTRLTVL.